These T cell receptor beta chains were read from a single sample in a study of cytomegalovirus exposure and HLA in healthy donors. Libraries were prepared by immunoSEQ multiplex PCR; TCRdb keeps only in-frame clonotypes and omits some of them. This sample has 150,000 to 200,000 clones, with approximately 71% found just once. The sequenced sample consisted of PBMCs. The receptors come from a man in his thirties or forties in good health and CMV-seropositive. Each CDR3 is given with its conserved first and last residue. The D gene is left open where the match is weak. The listing skips clone size in some rows; elsewhere it reads once, few, many or a size class.

size	V	J	D	CDR3	DNA
.	TRBV6-1	TRBJ2-5	.	CASSETRRETQYF	TGTGCCAGCAGTGAGACTCGGCGAGAGACCCAGTACTTC
.	TRBV27	TRBJ1-6	.	CASSLQNSPLHF	TGTGCCAGCAGTTTACAGAATTCACCCCTCCACTTT
.	TRBV9	TRBJ2-5	TRBD1	CASSTGQGGETQYF	TGTGCCAGCAGCACCGGACAGGGGGGAGAGACCCAGTACTTC
.	TRBV2	TRBJ2-7	.	CASRRVYEQYF	TGTGCCAGCAGAAGAGTATACGAGCAGTACTTC
.	TRBV7-2	TRBJ1-5	.	CASSLGQGNQPQHF	TGTGCCAGCAGCTTAGGGCAGGGCAATCAGCCCCAGCATTTT
few	TRBV11-3	TRBJ2-7	.	CASSLDRGEQYF	TGTGCCAGCAGCTTAGATCGCGGGGAGCAGTACTTC
.	TRBV5-1	TRBJ1-3	.	CASSGVDTGNTIYF	TGCGCCAGCAGCGGGGTGGACACTGGAAACACCATATATTTT
.	TRBV14	TRBJ2-3	.	CASSHIRTDTQYF	TGTGCCAGCAGCCATATTCGTACAGATACGCAGTATTTT
few	TRBV2	TRBJ2-1	.	CASSEASPMSSYNEQFF	TGTGCCAGCAGTGAAGCCTCGCCGATGAGCTCCTACAATGAGCAGTTCTTC
.	TRBV4-2	TRBJ1-5	.	CASSSPGAQQPQHF	TGTGCCAGCAGCAGTCCAGGGGCCCAACAGCCCCAGCATTTT
.	TRBV5-1	TRBJ2-2	TRBD2	CASSLELAGVPGELFF	TGCGCCAGCAGCTTAGAACTAGCGGGAGTACCCGGGGAGCTGTTTTTT
.	TRBV27	TRBJ2-7	TRBD1	CASSPKTGRDRGEQYF	TGTGCCAGCAGTCCAAAGACAGGGAGAGATAGAGGCGAGCAGTACTTC
.	TRBV7-7	TRBJ2-1	TRBD1	CASSLGTGGANEQFF	TGTGCCAGCAGCTTAGGGACAGGGGGCGCGAATGAGCAGTTCTTC
.	TRBV6-1	TRBJ2-3	TRBD2	CASSEAGAGGPADTQYF	TGTGCCAGCAGTGAAGCCGGGGCGGGAGGGCCGGCAGATACGCAGTATTTT
few	TRBV6-1	TRBJ2-7	.	CASSYTFGSGVEQYF	TGTGCCAGCAGCTACACTTTCGGCTCAGGGGTCGAGCAGTACTTC
.	TRBV5-1	TRBJ2-7	.	CASSLVANNYEQYF	TGCGCCAGCAGCTTGGTGGCAAACAACTACGAGCAGTACTTC
few	TRBV5-1	TRBJ2-7	TRBD2	CASSGGTSGRTYQYF	TGCGCCAGCAGCGGTGGGACTAGCGGGAGAACTTACCAGTACTTC
few	TRBV2	TRBJ1-2	.	CASSRGGYNYGYTF	TGTGCCAGCAGTCGCGGAGGATACAACTATGGCTACACCTTC
.	TRBV4-1	TRBJ1-2	.	CASSQWNLGGGYDGYTF	TGCGCCAGCAGCCAATGGAACCTTGGGGGCGGTTATGATGGCTACACCTTC
.	TRBV30	TRBJ2-7	.	CAWSQPGLQYF	TGTGCCTGGAGTCAGCCAGGGCTGCAGTACTTC